A selection of T cell receptor beta chains follows, all from one sample in a study of CXCR3-negative and CXCR3-positive naive CD8 T cells. From its re-call of the 5' RACE reads, TCRdb lists each CDR3 protein once, without DNA. This sample's table has over 70,000 distinct CDR3 sequences. Material for sequencing was naive CXCR3+ CD8+ T cells from blood. These receptors all stem from a human donor in good health. Some clones in this sample may be carry-over from other donors' samples. Both conserved end residues are part of each CDR3.

V: TRBV28; J: TRBJ2-5; CDR3: CASSLYSEQETQYF
V: TRBV19; J: TRBJ2-7; CDR3: CASSISGSYFYEQYF
V: TRBV11-2; J: TRBJ1-1; CDR3: CASSFGVTMNTEAFF
V: TRBV29-1; J: TRBJ1-2; CDR3: CSAAGLLNYGYTF
V: TRBV29-1; J: TRBJ1-1; CDR3: CSVDSNTEAFF
V: TRBV29-1; J: TRBJ2-5; CDR3: CSGTGQETQYF
V: TRBV20-1; J: TRBJ2-7; CDR3: CSARSPTVDYEQYF
V: TRBV7-2; J: TRBJ1-2; CDR3: CASSLGSGLGTF
V: TRBV28; J: TRBJ1-1; CDR3: CASSLFRGRAGEAFF
V: TRBV7-3; J: TRBJ2-5; CDR3: CASSLQQGPYQETQYF
V: TRBV28; J: TRBJ2-7; CDR3: CASSVIAEFSYEQYF
V: TRBV4-3; J: TRBJ1-6; CDR3: CASSQEAGGVVSPLHF
V: TRBV29-1; J: TRBJ2-5; CDR3: CSSLTGVGKTQYF
V: TRBV28; J: TRBJ1-2; CDR3: CASSGGWGYGYTF
V: TRBV6-6; J: TRBJ2-1; CDR3: CASSWGGPYNEQFF
V: TRBV5-1; J: TRBJ1-1; CDR3: CASSLKGAGPTEAFF
V: TRBV14; J: TRBJ2-3; CDR3: CASSRKDRGTDTQYF
V: TRBV7-9; J: TRBJ1-5; CDR3: CASSPGTEENQPQHF
V: TRBV20-1; J: TRBJ2-1; CDR3: CSARRRWASGISNSPDEQFF
V: TRBV4-1; J: TRBJ2-6; CDR3: CASSQEGLGGANVLTF
V: TRBV27; J: TRBJ2-5; CDR3: CASSLGVLETQYF
V: TRBV7-8; J: TRBJ2-1; CDR3: CASSLVYVLSNEQFF
V: TRBV20-1; J: TRBJ2-2; CDR3: CSARVARNTGELFF
V: TRBV12-3/TRBV12-4; J: TRBJ2-1; CDR3: CASSLSYSSYNEQFF
V: TRBV29-1; J: TRBJ2-7; CDR3: CSVVPPYEQYF
V: TRBV9; J: TRBJ1-5; CDR3: CASSGGQGGQPQYF
V: TRBV27; J: TRBJ2-1; CDR3: CASSFSPNEQFF